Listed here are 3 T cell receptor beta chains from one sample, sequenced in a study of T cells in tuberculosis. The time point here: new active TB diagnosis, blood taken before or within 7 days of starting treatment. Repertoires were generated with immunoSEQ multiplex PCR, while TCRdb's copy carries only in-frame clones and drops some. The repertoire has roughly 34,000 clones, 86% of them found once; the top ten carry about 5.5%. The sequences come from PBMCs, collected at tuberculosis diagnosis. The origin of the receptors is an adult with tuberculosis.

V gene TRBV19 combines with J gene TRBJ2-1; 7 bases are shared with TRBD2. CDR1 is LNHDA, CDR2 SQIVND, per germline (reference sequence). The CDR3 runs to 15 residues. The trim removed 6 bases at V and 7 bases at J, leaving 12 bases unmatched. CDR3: CASRRGHTSDNEQFF. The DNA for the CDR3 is TGTGCCAGTAGAAGGGGCCACACTAGCGATAATGAGCAGTTCTTC.

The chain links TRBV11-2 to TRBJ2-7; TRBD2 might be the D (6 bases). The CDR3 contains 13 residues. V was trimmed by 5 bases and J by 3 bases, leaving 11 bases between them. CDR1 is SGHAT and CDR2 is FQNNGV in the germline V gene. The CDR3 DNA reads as TGTGCCAGCAGCGCGCCGACTAGCTACGAGCAGTACTTC. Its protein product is CASSAPTSYEQYF. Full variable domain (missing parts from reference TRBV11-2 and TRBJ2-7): EAGVAQSPRYKIIEKRQSVAFWCNPISGHATLYWYQQILGQGPKLLIQFQNNGVVDDSQLPKDRFSAERLKGVDSTLKIQPAKLEDSAVYLCASSAPTSYEQYFGPGTRLTVT.

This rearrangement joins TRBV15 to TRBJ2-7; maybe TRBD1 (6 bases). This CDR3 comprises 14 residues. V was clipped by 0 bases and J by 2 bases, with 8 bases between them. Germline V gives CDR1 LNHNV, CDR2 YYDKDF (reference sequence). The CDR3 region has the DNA TGTGCCACCAGCAGAGACAGGGGACCCTACGAGCAGTACTTC. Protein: CATSRDRGPYEQYF.